The 16 T cell receptor beta chains given below trace back to one sample, sequenced in a study of Graves' ophthalmopathy and Graves' hyperthyroidism. TCR beta CDR3 amplification used RNA transcripts. Following a first-round RT-PCR that used HTBI primers, a second-round multiplex PCR was carried out. TCRdb passed the multiplex PCR reads through MiXCR, listing each CDR3 protein once. The sample shows about 740,000 distinct CDR3 sequences, roughly two fifths of them seen only once. What was sequenced was peripheral blood. Every receptor here comes from an adult man with Graves' ophthalmopathy.

This clonotype has a single count. V usage is TRBV11-2 and J usage is TRBJ2-7; D is unclear. Germline V gene sequence: CDR1 SGHAT, CDR2 FQNNGV. V shed 4 bases and J shed 2 bases, with 9 bases lying between them. This CDR3 contains 13 residues. DNA of the CDR3: TGTGCCAGCAGCTCTTCCGATGCCTACGAGCAGTACTTC. Protein: CASSSSDAYEQYF.

This clonotype was picked up many times. This chain connects TRBV29-1 to TRBJ2-7; D is possibly TRBD1 (7 bases). The length of the CDR3 is 12 residues. Between the trimmed V and J ends, which lost 6 bases and 2 bases, there was a span of 11 bases. The germline V gene has CDR1 SQVTM and CDR2 ANQGSEA. CDR3 loop: CSVEGQPYEQYF. As DNA, the CDR3 is TGCAGCGTGGAGGGACAGCCCTACGAGCAGTACTTC.

The gene calls are TRBV2 and TRBJ2-7; 7 bases agree with TRBD2. J lost 4 bases, V lost 5 bases, and 8 bases had no gene match. Germline V lookup: CDR1 SNHLY, CDR2 FYNNEI. The CDR3 sequence is 14 residues long. The CDR3 bases are TGTGCCAGCAGTTCACTAGCGCTGAGGTACGAGCAGTACTTC. It yields the protein CASSSLALRYEQYF.

This chain links TRBV10-3 with TRBJ1-6, with D perhaps TRBD1 (6 bases). V was cut by 4 bases and J by 7 bases, with 11 bases left in between. In germline, CDR1 is ENHRY, CDR2 SYGVKD. The CDR3 extends over 14 amino acids. The CDR3 sequence is CAISGTGMNSPLHF. The DNA for the CDR3 is TGTGCCATCAGTGGAACAGGGATGAATTCACCCCTCCACTTT.

The chain links TRBV19 to TRBJ2-3; D is ambiguous. This CDR3 has 15 residues. Germline V gene lookup returns CDR1 LNHDA and CDR2 SQIVND (reference sequence). The V and J ends lost 3 bases and 2 bases respectively, with 12 bases between them. DNA for the CDR3: TGTGCCAGTAGTATGAGGTCAGGCCCCACAGATACGCAGTATTTT. Encoded protein: CASSMRSGPTDTQYF.

The V and J genes are TRBV24-1 and TRBJ1-1; 8 bases line up with TRBD1. V dropped 5 bases and J dropped 1; count of bases not matched to a gene: 5. Germline V lookup: CDR1 KGHDR, CDR2 SFDVKD. The CDR3 extends over 15 amino acids. The CDR3 loop is CATSGATGANTEAFF. CDR3 in DNA: TGTGCCACCAGTGGGGCGACAGGGGCGAACACTGAAGCTTTCTTT.

This clonotype turned up a few times. The chain joins TRBV3-1 to TRBJ2-5; D ambiguous. The CDR3 totals 12 residues. Germline V gene data show CDR1 as LGHDT and CDR2 as YNNKEL (reference sequence). Trimming pared 10 bases from V and 5 bases from J, leaving 14 bases between. CDR3 sequence: CATDGGVETQYF. CDR3 coding DNA: TGTGCCACTGACGGTGGCGTGGAGACCCAGTACTTC.

For this clonotype: The missing conserved phenylalanine or tryptophan at the end of this CDR3 makes a read error likely. The DNA is omitted, as the CDR3 cannot be located on it reliably, and the CDR3 follows TCRdb's listing. This rearrangement joins TRBV29-1 to TRBJ2-7; no DNA check was done on the table's D call, TRBD1. The CDR3 numbers 9 amino acids, ends counted. Germline CDR1 is SQVTM and CDR2 is ANQGSEA. This chain's CDR3 is CSVEVGGCL.

This clonotype was detected a few times. A read error may account for a junction end that differs from germline. The chain carries TRBV7-9 and TRBJ2-3; 11 bases are a match to TRBD2. CDR1 is SEHNR, CDR2 FQNEAQ, per germline (reference sequence). The CDR3 spans 16 residues. Written as DNA, the CDR3 is TGTGCTAGCAGCTTAGGGCTAGCGGGAGGAACAGATACGCAGTATTTT. This gives the protein CASSLGLAGGTDTQYF.

This chain links TRBV5-5 with TRBJ1-5, with D uncertain. Per the germline V gene, CDR1 is SGHKS and CDR2 is YYEKEE (reference sequence). The CDR3 runs 13 residues. V was clipped by 3 bases and J by 11 bases, with 15 bases between them. CDR3: CASSSPGLRTQHF. The CDR3, as DNA: TGTGCCAGCAGCTCTCCCGGGTTACGGACCCAGCATTTT.

Comment on this clonotype: With a much larger clone just one base away, this may be a read error. The chain couples TRBV10-2 to TRBJ2-7; D gene ambiguous. The CDR3 extends over 15 amino acids. Germline CDR1 reads WSHSY; CDR2 reads SAAADI. The CDR3 nucleotides are TGCGCCAGCAGTGAGATGGCCACCCCCAGCTACGAGCAGTGCTTC. This gives the protein CASSEMATPSYEQCF.

This clonotype came up a few times. V usage is TRBV7-2 and J usage is TRBJ1-6; a weak D match, TRBD1 (6 bases). This CDR3 comprises 15 residues. CDR1 and CDR2 (germline): SGHTA, FQGNSA. The V end lost 3 bases, the J end lost 9 bases, and 15 bases lay between the germline ends. The CDR3 protein is CASSFPRGLGSPLHF. CDR3 nucleotide sequence: TGTGCCAGCAGCTTTCCCAGGGGTCTCGGTTCACCCCTCCACTTT. Complete variable domain (other parts from reference TRBV7-2 and TRBJ1-6): GAGVSQSPSNKVTEKGKDVELRCDPISGHTALYWYRQSLGQGLEFLIYFQGNSAPDKSGLPSDRFSAERTGGSVSTLTIQRTQQEDSAVYLCASSFPRGLGSPLHFGNGTRLTVT.

Here the CDR3 DNA reads TGTGCCAGCTCACCATCTACGGCAGGGACGGAGACCCAGTACTTC. Translated, it gives CASSPSTAGTETQYF. The V call is TRBV25-1, the J call TRBJ2-5, with D perhaps matching TRBD1 or TRBD2 (5 bases each). The CDR3 runs to 15 residues. Between the trimmed V and J ends, which lost 8 bases and 5 bases, there was a span of 21 bases. Per the germline V gene, CDR1 is MGHDK and CDR2 is SYGVNS.

This chain links TRBV29-1 with TRBJ2-5, with a weak D call TRBD1 (6 bases). From germline, CDR1 is SQVTM and CDR2 ANQGSEA. This CDR3 contains 13 residues. Deletions cut 5 bases from V and 11 bases from J, with 21 bases between. The CDR3 is CSVNLRGRDTQYF. For the CDR3, the DNA is TGCAGCGTTAATCTAAGGGGGAGAGATACGCAGTACTTC.

The V call is TRBV10-2, the J call TRBJ2-5; either TRBD1 or TRBD2 may supply D (6 bases each). Germline values: CDR1 WSHSY, CDR2 SAAADI. Between the trimmed V and J ends, which lost 6 bases and 5 bases, there was a span of 22 bases. This CDR3 spans 16 amino acids. CDR3 sequence: CASSHQGGTIRETQYF. Written as DNA, the CDR3 is TGCGCCAGCAGCCACCAAGGGGGGACAATCAGGGAGACCCAGTACTTC.

In its sample, this clonotype was seen a few times. The rearrangement links TRBV20-1 to TRBJ2-7; D is tentatively TRBD1 or TRBD2 (5 bases each). Germline assignment: CDR1 DFQATT and CDR2 SNEGSKA (reference sequence). The CDR3 totals 14 residues. V was shortened by 0 bases and J by 2 bases, with 11 bases between the two germline ends. The chain's CDR3 is CSARDGTVPYEQYF. DNA for the CDR3: TGCAGTGCTAGAGATGGGACGGTTCCCTACGAGCAGTACTTC.